This T cell receptor beta chain was retrieved from a study of identical twins. TCRdb reanalysed the 5' RACE reads using MiXCR and keeps one entry per CDR3 protein. This table has 1.5 million to 2 million distinct CDR3 sequences, under 35% appearing once. The CDR3 is 16 residues long. CDR1 is ENHRY and CDR2 is SYGVKD in the germline V gene. Germline trimming cut 2 bases from V and 1 base from J; bases unmatched to any gene: 5. This chain links TRBV10-3 with TRBJ1-1; 9 bases fit TRBD1. This receptor was taken from a newborn girl in good health. The specimen was cord blood. CDR3 sequence (DNA): TGTGCCATCAGTGAGGGACAGGGGATGAGGAACACTGAAGCTTTCTTT. Its translation is CAISEGQGMRNTEAFF.